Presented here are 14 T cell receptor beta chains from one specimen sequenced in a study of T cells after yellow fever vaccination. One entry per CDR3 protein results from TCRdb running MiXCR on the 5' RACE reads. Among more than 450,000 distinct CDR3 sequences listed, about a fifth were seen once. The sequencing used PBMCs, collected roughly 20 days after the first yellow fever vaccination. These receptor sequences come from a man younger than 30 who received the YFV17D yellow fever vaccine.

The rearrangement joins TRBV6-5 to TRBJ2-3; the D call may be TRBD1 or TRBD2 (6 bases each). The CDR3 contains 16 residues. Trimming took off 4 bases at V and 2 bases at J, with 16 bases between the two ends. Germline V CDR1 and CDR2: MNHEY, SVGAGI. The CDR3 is CASSWGAGDLTDTQYF. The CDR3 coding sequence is TGTGCCAGCAGTTGGGGGGCAGGGGACCTCACAGATACGCAGTATTTT.

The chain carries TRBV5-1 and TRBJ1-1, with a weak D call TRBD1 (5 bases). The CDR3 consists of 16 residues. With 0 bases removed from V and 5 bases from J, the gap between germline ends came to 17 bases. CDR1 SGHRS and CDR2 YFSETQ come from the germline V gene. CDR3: CASSLAGALGETEAFF. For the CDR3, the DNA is TGCGCCAGCAGCTTGGCCGGGGCGCTGGGGGAGACTGAAGCTTTCTTT.

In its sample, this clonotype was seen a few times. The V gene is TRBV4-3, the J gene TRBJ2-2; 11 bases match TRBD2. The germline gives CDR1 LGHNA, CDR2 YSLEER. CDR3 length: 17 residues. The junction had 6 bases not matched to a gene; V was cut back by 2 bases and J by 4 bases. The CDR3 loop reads CASSQLSGGAVTGELFF. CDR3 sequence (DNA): TGCGCCAGCAGCCAACTTAGCGGGGGGGCGGTCACCGGGGAGCTGTTTTTT.

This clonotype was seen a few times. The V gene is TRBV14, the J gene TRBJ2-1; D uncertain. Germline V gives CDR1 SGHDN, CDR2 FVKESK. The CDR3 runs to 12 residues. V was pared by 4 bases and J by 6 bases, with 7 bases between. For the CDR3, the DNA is TGTGCCAGCAGCCGAAAGGCCAATGAGCAGTTCTTC. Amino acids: CASSRKANEQFF.

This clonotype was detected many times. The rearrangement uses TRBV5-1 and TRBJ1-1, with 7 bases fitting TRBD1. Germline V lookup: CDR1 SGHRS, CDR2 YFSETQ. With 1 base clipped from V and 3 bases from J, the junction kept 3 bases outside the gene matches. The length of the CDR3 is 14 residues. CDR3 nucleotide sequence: TGCGCCAGCAGCTTGCGACAGGGTCACACTGAAGCTTTCTTT. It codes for CASSLRQGHTEAFF.

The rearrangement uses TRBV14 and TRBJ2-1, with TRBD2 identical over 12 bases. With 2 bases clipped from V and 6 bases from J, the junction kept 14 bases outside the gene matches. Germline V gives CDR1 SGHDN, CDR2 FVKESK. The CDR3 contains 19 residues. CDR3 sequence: CASSQNPLAGGVPRNEQFF. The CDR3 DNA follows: TGTGCCAGCAGCCAAAACCCTCTAGCGGGGGGGGTCCCACGCAATGAGCAGTTCTTC.

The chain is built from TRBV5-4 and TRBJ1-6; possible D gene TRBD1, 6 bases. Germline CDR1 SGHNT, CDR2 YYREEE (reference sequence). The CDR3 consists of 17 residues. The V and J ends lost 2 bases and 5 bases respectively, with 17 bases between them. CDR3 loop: CASSFRLGAEDNSPLHF. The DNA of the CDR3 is TGTGCCAGCAGCTTTCGCCTGGGGGCTGAAGATAATTCACCCCTCCACTTT. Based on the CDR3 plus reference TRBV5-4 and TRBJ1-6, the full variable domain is ETGVTQSPTHLIKTRGQQVTLRCSSQSGHNTVSWYQQALGQGPQFIFQYYREEENGRGNFPPRFSGLQFPNYSSELNVNALELDDSALYLCASSFRLGAEDNSPLHFGNGTRLTVT.

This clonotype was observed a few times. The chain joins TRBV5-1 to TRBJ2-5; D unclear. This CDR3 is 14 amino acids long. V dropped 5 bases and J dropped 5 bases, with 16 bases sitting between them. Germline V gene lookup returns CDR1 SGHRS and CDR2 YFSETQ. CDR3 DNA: TGCGCCAGCAGACCTAATAGCCCCTCGGAGACCCAGTACTTC. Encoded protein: CASRPNSPSETQYF.

The CDR3 loop is CASSIDSDRGPNQPQHF. The DNA of the CDR3 is TGTGCCAGCAGCATAGATTCTGACAGGGGCCCAAATCAGCCCCAGCATTTT. This chain joins TRBV5-5 and TRBJ1-5; 8 positions agree with TRBD1. The CDR3 extends over 17 amino acids. Germline lookup yields CDR1 SGHKS and CDR2 YYEKEE (reference sequence). The V and J ends lost 4 bases and 4 bases, in that order; junction bases with no gene match: 13. Full variable domain (outside the CDR3, taken from reference TRBV5-5 and TRBJ1-5): DAGVTQSPTHLIKTRGQQVTLRCSPISGHKSVSWYQQVLGQGPQFIFQYYEKEERGRGNFPDRFSARQFPNYSSELNVNALLLGDSALYLCASSIDSDRGPNQPQHFGDGTRLSIL.

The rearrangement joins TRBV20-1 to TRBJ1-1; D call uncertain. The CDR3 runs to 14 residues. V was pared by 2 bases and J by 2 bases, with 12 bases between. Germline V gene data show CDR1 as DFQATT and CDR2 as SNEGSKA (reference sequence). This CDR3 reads CSARLFGVNTEAFF. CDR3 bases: TGCAGTGCTAGATTATTTGGGGTAAACACTGAAGCTTTCTTT.

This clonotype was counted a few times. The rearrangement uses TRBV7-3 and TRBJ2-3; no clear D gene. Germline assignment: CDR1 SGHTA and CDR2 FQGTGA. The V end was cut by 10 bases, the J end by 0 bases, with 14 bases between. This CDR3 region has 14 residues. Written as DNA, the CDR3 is TGTGCCACCATTAGGCCCTTTAGCACAGATACGCAGTATTTT. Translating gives CATIRPFSTDTQYF.

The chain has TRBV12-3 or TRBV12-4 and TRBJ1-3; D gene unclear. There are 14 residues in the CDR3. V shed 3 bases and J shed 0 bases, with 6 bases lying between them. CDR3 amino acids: CASSFGGSGNTIYF. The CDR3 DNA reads TGTGCCAGCAGTTTTGGCGGCTCTGGAAACACCATATATTTT.

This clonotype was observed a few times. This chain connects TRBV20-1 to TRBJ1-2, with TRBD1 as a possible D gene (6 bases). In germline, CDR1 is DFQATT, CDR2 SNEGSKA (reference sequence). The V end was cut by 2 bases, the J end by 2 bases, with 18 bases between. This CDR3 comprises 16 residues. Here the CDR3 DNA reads TGCAGTGCTAGACCCGCGACGGGACATACCAACTATGGCTACACCTTC. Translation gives CSARPATGHTNYGYTF.

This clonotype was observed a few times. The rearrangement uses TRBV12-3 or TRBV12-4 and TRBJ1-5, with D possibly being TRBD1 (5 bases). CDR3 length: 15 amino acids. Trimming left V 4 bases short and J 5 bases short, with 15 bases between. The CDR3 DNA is TGTGCCAGCAGTTCCTCGGGCAGGGTGGATCAGCCCCAGCATTTT. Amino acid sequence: CASSSSGRVDQPQHF.